The 30 T cell receptor beta chains in this list originate from one sample, sequenced in a study of blood T cell repertoires in COVID-19. TCRdb keeps only in-frame clones here, not all; method: immunoSEQ multiplex PCR. Altogether about 340,000 clones are present, under 95% being singletons, with the ten largest covering less than 3.5%. The specimen was peripheral blood. These receptors were obtained from a woman aged 18 to 35 who had recovered from COVID-19.

The V gene is TRBV11-3, the J gene TRBJ2-1; TRBD2 might be the D (6 bases). In germline, CDR1 is SGHNT, CDR2 YENEEA. V was clipped by 7 bases and J by 8 bases, with 18 bases between them. This CDR3 has 14 residues. The CDR3 sequence is CASNPGTPGHEQFF. Written as DNA, the CDR3 is TGTGCCAGCAACCCAGGGACTCCCGGACATGAGCAGTTCTTC.

The genes are TRBV6-4 and TRBJ2-7; 13 bases align to TRBD2. This CDR3 region has 15 residues. The germline CDR1 and CDR2 sequences are MRHNA and SNTAGT. J was trimmed by 3 bases and V by 6 bases; bases with no gene match: 5. CDR3 coding DNA: TGTGCCAGCAGATTTGGACTAGCGGGGGTCTACGAGCAGTACGTC. As protein: CASRFGLAGVYEQYV.

The genes are TRBV9 and TRBJ2-5; TRBD2 might be the D (7 bases). Germline loops: CDR1 SGDLS, CDR2 YYNGEE. Trimming stripped 0 bases from V and 5 bases from J, with 14 bases between. This CDR3 spans 15 amino acids. CDR3 amino acids: CASSVEAGEGETQYF. The CDR3 DNA sequence: TGTGCCAGCAGCGTAGAGGCAGGGGAGGGGGAGACCCAGTACTTC.

This clone was recorded only once. V gene TRBV9 combines with J gene TRBJ2-1, with D maybe TRBD2 (6 bases). This CDR3 has 16 residues. Per the germline V gene, CDR1 is SGDLS and CDR2 is YYNGEE. V was trimmed by 7 bases and J by 7 bases, leaving 24 bases between them. The CDR3 region is CASLSTDGGPGNEQFF. The DNA of the CDR3 is TGTGCCAGCCTTTCAACCGATGGAGGGCCGGGTAATGAGCAGTTCTTC.

This chain joins TRBV19 and TRBJ1-1; weak D call: TRBD1 (6 bases). The CDR3 has 12 amino acids. V lost 7 bases, J lost 7 bases, and 13 bases lay in between. Germline V gene sequence: CDR1 LNHDA, CDR2 SQIVND (reference sequence). The CDR3 bases are TGTGCCAGTAAGGCTGGACAGTTTGAAGCTTTCTTT. Translating it yields CASKAGQFEAFF. Supplemented by reference TRBV19 and TRBJ1-1, the full variable domain reads DGGITQSPKYLFRKEGQNVTLSCEQNLNHDAMYWYRQDPGQGLRLIYYSQIVNDFQKGDIAEGYSVSREKKESFPLTVTSAQKNPTAFYLCASKAGQFEAFFGQGTRLTVV.

J is TRBJ1-2 and V is TRBV2; possibly TRBD1 for D (6 bases). CDR1 SNHLY and CDR2 FYNNEI come from the germline V gene. The CDR3 covers 13 residues. The ends were cut back, 3 bases at V and 2 bases at J, with 7 bases in the middle. CDR3 loop: CASSETGNYGYTF. The CDR3 coding sequence is TGTGCCAGCAGTGAGACAGGAAACTATGGCTACACCTTC.

V and J are TRBV9 and TRBJ2-2; a weak D match, TRBD1 (5 bases). V lost 0 bases and J 6 bases, leaving 12 bases between the germline ends. This CDR3 is 15 amino acids long. In germline, CDR1 is SGDLS, CDR2 YYNGEE. The CDR3: CASSVALVGAGELFF. CDR3 bases: TGTGCCAGCAGCGTAGCACTGGTAGGGGCCGGGGAGCTGTTTTTT.

The V gene is TRBV28, the J gene TRBJ2-1; 12 positions agree with TRBD2. The CDR3 extends over 15 amino acids. V shed 5 bases, J shed 5 bases, and the junction held 4 bases outside the gene matches. Germline CDR1 and CDR2: MDHEN and SYDVKM. CDR3 nucleotides: TGTGCCAGCAGTCCTAGCGGGAGGGCCAACAATGAGCAGTTCTTC. This sequence encodes CASSPSGRANNEQFF.

The J gene is TRBJ2-1, the V gene TRBV10-3; D may be TRBD2 (5 bases). The CDR3 consists of 16 residues. V lost 6 bases and J 6 bases, leaving 21 bases between the germline ends. Germline V gene data show CDR1 as ENHRY and CDR2 as SYGVKD. The chain's CDR3 is CAISALLSTRSNEQFF. DNA for the CDR3: TGTGCCATCAGCGCTTTATTAAGTACTAGGTCCAATGAGCAGTTCTTC.

The chain is built from TRBV7-8 and TRBJ2-6; 7 bases match TRBD1. CDR3 length: 15 amino acids. Trimming cost V 7 bases and J 4 bases; bases outside gene matches: 7. Germline V gives CDR1 SGHVS, CDR2 FQNEAQ. Written as DNA, the CDR3 is TGTGCCAGCACCCTGACAGGGACCGGGGCCAACGTCCTGACTTTC. Protein: CASTLTGTGANVLTF.

The rearrangement uses TRBV7-9 and TRBJ1-1, with TRBD1 identical over 7 bases. The CDR3 runs to 16 residues. Germline V CDR1 and CDR2: SEHNR, FQNEAQ (reference sequence). The V and J ends lost 4 bases and 10 bases, in that order; junction bases with no gene match: 18. CDR3 nucleotide sequence: TGTGCCAGCAGCTCAACCCCCGAAACGACAGGGCTACGAGCTTTCTTT. As protein: CASSSTPETTGLRAFF.

The V gene is TRBV5-4, the J gene TRBJ1-2; perhaps TRBD1 as D (6 bases). CDR1 SGHNT and CDR2 YYREEE come from the germline V gene (reference sequence). V was shortened by 4 bases and J by 8 bases, with 12 bases between the two germline ends. There are 12 residues in the CDR3. The CDR3 spells CASSLEGVGYTF. In DNA form, the CDR3 reads TGTGCCAGCAGCCTCGAGGGGGTAGGCTACACCTTC. Complete variable domain (other parts from reference TRBV5-4 and TRBJ1-2): ETGVTQSPTHLIKTRGQQVTLRCSSQSGHNTVSWYQQALGQGPQFIFQYYREEENGRGNFPPRFSGLQFPNYSSELNVNALELDDSALYLCASSLEGVGYTFGSGTRLTVV.

The rearrangement uses TRBV5-4 and TRBJ2-2; D uncertain. CDR1 and CDR2 from the germline V gene are SGHNT and YYREEE (reference sequence). The V end was cut by 0 bases, the J end by 0 bases, with 9 bases between. This CDR3 has 16 residues. Written as DNA, the CDR3 is TGTGCCAGCAGCTTGGCGGCGGAGACGAACACCGGGGAGCTGTTTTTT. It encodes CASSLAAETNTGELFF.

The rearrangement uses TRBV29-1 and TRBJ2-7; perhaps TRBD2 as D (5 bases). CDR3 length: 12 residues. V was pared by 7 bases and J by 0 bases, with 10 bases between. CDR1 is SQVTM and CDR2 is ANQGSEA in the germline V gene. The CDR3 loop reads CSEAGSSYEQYV. CDR3 bases: TGCAGCGAGGCGGGTAGCTCCTACGAGCAGTACGTC.

The chain uses TRBV5-6 and TRBJ2-1; 10 bases are shared with TRBD2. Trimming at V came to 4 bases and at J to 4 bases, leaving 8 bases not matched to a gene. The CDR3 extends over 16 amino acids. CDR1 is SGHDT and CDR2 is YYEEEE in the germline V gene. This CDR3 reads CASSTPGLASYNEQFF. DNA for the CDR3: TGTGCCAGCAGCACCCCGGGACTAGCGAGTTACAATGAGCAGTTCTTC. The variable domain in full, with the rest retrieved from reference TRBV5-6 and TRBJ2-1, is DAGVTQSPTHLIKTRGQQVTLRCSPKSGHDTVSWYQQALGQGPQFIFQYYEEEERQRGNFPDRFSGHQFPNYSSELNVNALLLGDSALYLCASSTPGLASYNEQFFGPGTRLTVL.

This clone appeared a few times. This sequence joins TRBV5-1 and TRBJ1-2; 9 nucleotides match TRBD1. V shed 3 bases, J shed 1 base, and the junction held 4 bases outside the gene matches. Germline values: CDR1 SGHRS, CDR2 YFSETQ. CDR3 length equals 15 residues. The CDR3 here is CASSYGTGLNYGYTF. The CDR3 nucleotides are TGCGCCAGCAGCTACGGGACAGGGCTTAACTATGGCTACACCTTC.

The chain is built from TRBV20-1 and TRBJ1-1; no clear D gene. The CDR3 is 13 residues long. V lost 3 bases and J lost 4, with 12 bases in between. CDR1 DFQATT and CDR2 SNEGSKA come from the germline V gene (reference sequence). CDR3 coding DNA: TGCAGTGCTAGTAGTCGAGGGAGCACTGAAGCTTTCTTT. Protein: CSASSRGSTEAFF.

The rearrangement uses TRBV7-8 and TRBJ1-2; no reliable D call. Germline assignment: CDR1 SGHVS and CDR2 FQNEAQ. Trimming cost V 1 base and J 3 bases, with 15 bases left between them. The CDR3 has 16 residues. The CDR3 protein is CASSLGTPEGYYGYTF. The CDR3 nucleotides are TGTGCCAGCAGCTTAGGAACACCCGAGGGTTACTATGGCTACACCTTC.

The chain recombines TRBV5-1 with TRBJ2-3, with TRBD1 as a possible D gene (5 bases). This CDR3 comprises 13 residues. Germline values: CDR1 SGHRS, CDR2 YFSETQ. The ends were cut back, 4 bases at V and 4 bases at J, with 10 bases in the middle. CDR3 residues: CASSIDRADTQYF. CDR3 nucleotides: TGCGCCAGCAGCATAGACAGAGCAGATACGCAGTATTTT.

The chain uses TRBV5-1 and TRBJ2-1; 9 nucleotides align to TRBD2. CDR1 and CDR2 from the germline V gene are SGHRS and YFSETQ. The ends lost 5 bases at V and 13 bases at J; junction bases unmatched: 10. This CDR3 has 13 amino acids. CDR3 bases: TGCGCCAGCAGGGAAATAGCGGGAGAAAGACAGTTCTTC. It translates to CASREIAGERQFF.

The rearrangement uses TRBV19 and TRBJ1-5; D unclear. The V gene's germline CDR1 is LNHDA and CDR2 SQIVND (reference sequence). The ends were cut back, 0 bases at V and 0 bases at J, with 21 bases in the middle. This CDR3 is 20 amino acids long. This CDR3 reads CASSIDRSGPAPYSNQPQHF. The DNA for the CDR3 is TGTGCCAGTAGTATAGATCGGTCTGGGCCAGCCCCATATAGCAATCAGCCCCAGCATTTT.

The rearrangement joins TRBV30 to TRBJ2-5; possibly TRBD1 for D (7 bases). Germline CDR1 is GTSNPN and CDR2 is SVGIG (reference sequence). The length of the CDR3 is 13 residues. Trimming stripped 5 bases from V and 5 bases from J, with 15 bases between. The CDR3 here is CAWLRRGQETQYF. CDR3 coding DNA: TGTGCCTGGCTAAGGAGGGGGCAGGAGACCCAGTACTTC.

The chain is built from TRBV28 and TRBJ1-1; D perhaps matches TRBD1 (6 bases). CDR3 length: 13 residues. CDR1 MDHEN and CDR2 SYDVKM come from the germline V gene. The V gene lost 6 bases and the J gene lost 7 bases, with 15 bases spanning the gap. The CDR3 bases are TGTGCCAGCAGCCCCCCACAGGGATATGAAGCTTTCTTT. Translated, it gives CASSPPQGYEAFF.

The chain carries TRBV5-1 and TRBJ2-3; D might be TRBD2 (7 bases). The length of the CDR3 is 14 residues. V was cut by 1 base and J by 6 bases, with 12 bases left in between. The germline V gene has CDR1 SGHRS and CDR2 YFSETQ. This CDR3 is CASSLTGGRDTQYF. The CDR3 DNA is TGCGCCAGCAGCTTGACGGGGGGCAGGGATACGCAGTATTTT.

The chain has TRBV6-6 and TRBJ1-6; 8 bases align to TRBD1. Germline trimming cut 6 bases from V and 7 bases from J; bases unmatched to any gene: 14. Germline values: CDR1 MNHNY, CDR2 SVGAGI (reference sequence). CDR3 size: 17 residues. CDR3 residues: CASSRIPRTGKNSPLHF. The CDR3 DNA sequence: TGTGCCAGCAGCCGAATCCCCAGGACAGGGAAGAATTCACCCCTCCACTTT.

J is TRBJ2-5 and V is TRBV5-4, with TRBD2 identical over 13 bases. CDR3 size: 16 residues. In germline, CDR1 is SGHNT, CDR2 YYREEE (reference sequence). Germline trimming cut 1 base from V and 4 bases from J; bases unmatched to any gene: 4. The CDR3 loop reads CASSLTGLAGVETQYF. Here the CDR3 DNA reads TGTGCCAGCAGCTTGACTGGACTAGCGGGAGTAGAGACCCAGTACTTC.

The chain links TRBV4-3 to TRBJ2-3, with D tentatively TRBD2 (5 bases). V lost 0 bases and J lost 3, with 13 bases in between. CDR1 LGHNA and CDR2 YSLEER come from the germline V gene. The CDR3 length is 16 residues. CDR3 bases: TGCGCCAGCAGCCAAGAATTTTCTAGCAGAACAGATACGCAGTATTTT. The encoded protein is CASSQEFSSRTDTQYF.

This rearrangement joins TRBV7-9 to TRBJ1-2; D may be TRBD1 (5 bases). Germline CDR1 and CDR2: SEHNR and FQNEAQ (reference sequence). The V end lost 3 bases, the J end lost 1 base, and 15 bases lay between the germline ends. There are 16 residues in the CDR3. The CDR3 DNA sequence: TGTGCCAGCAGCTTCGCCCAGGTACAGGTTAACTATGGCTACACCTTC. It is translated as CASSFAQVQVNYGYTF.

The chain has TRBV6-5 and TRBJ2-7, with D hard to call. V was pared by 6 bases and J by 6 bases, with 9 bases between. CDR3 length: 11 residues. Germline lookup yields CDR1 MNHEY and CDR2 SVGAGI. CDR3 amino acids: CASRGMGEQYV. The CDR3 region has the DNA TGTGCCAGCAGGGGCATGGGCGAGCAGTACGTC.

The rearrangement links TRBV3-1 (or the pseudogene TRBV3-2) to TRBJ1-2; the match to TRBD1 covers 9 bases. The CDR3 has 14 amino acids. The V and J ends lost 8 bases and 6 bases, in that order; junction bases with no gene match: 10. Per germline, CDR1 LGHDT and CDR2 YNNKEL (reference sequence). CDR3 sequence: CASRPGQGYNGYTF. The DNA for the CDR3 is TGTGCCAGCCGGCCGGGACAGGGTTATAATGGCTACACCTTC.